This is a list of T cell receptor beta chains from one sample in a study of metastatic and nonmetastatic thyroid tumors. TCRdb re-clonotyped the PCR reads via MiXCR. This sample has about 23,000 clones, with less than 15% found just once. Source material: tumor tissue. These receptors were collected from a female donor with papillary thyroid cancer or a benign thyroid nodule (not recorded which). Some clones in this sample may be carry-over from other donors' samples. Each CDR3 is given with its conserved first and last residue. The D gene is left open where the match is weak. The size of a clone is reported for some rows only, either as once, few or many, or as a class for expanded clones.

>TRBV7-3|TRBJ1-1|many|TRBD1
TGTGCCAGCAGCTCTCGGGACAGGGATGAAGCTTTCTTT
CASSSRDRDEAFF
>TRBV6-5|TRBJ2-1|many|NA
TGTGCCAGCAGTTACCTGGGGGGCAGGAATGAGCAGTTCTTC
CASSYLGGRNEQFF
>TRBV7-9|TRBJ2-7|many|NA
TGTGCCAGCAGCACCGGTTGGCGTGGCGAGCAGTACTTC
CASSTGWRGEQYF
>TRBV28|TRBJ2-7|medium-sized|NA
TGTGCCAGCAGTTTAGGGACCAGGGGCGGGTACGAGCAGTACTTC
CASSLGTRGGYEQYF
>TRBV6-5|TRBJ2-1|NA|NA
TGTGCCAGCAGTTATAACGGGGTTTACAATGAGCAGTTCTTC
CASSYNGVYNEQFF
>TRBV19|TRBJ2-5|many|NA
TGTGCCAGTAGTATAGGGCAGATGGGGGAGACCCAGTACTTC
CASSIGQMGETQYF
>TRBV20-1|TRBJ2-7|many|NA
TGCAGTGCTAGATTGTCGGGCTACGAGCAGTACTTC
CSARLSGYEQYF
>TRBV6-1|TRBJ2-7|medium-sized|TRBD2
TGTGCCAGCAGTGAAGGGCGAGCGGGGGGATACGAGCAGTACTTC
CASSEGRAGGYEQYF
>TRBV5-1|TRBJ2-2|many|TRBD2
TGCGCCAGCAGCCGGCCGGGGGGATCGGACACCGGGGAGCTGTTTTTT
CASSRPGGSDTGELFF
>TRBV12-3/TRBV12-4|TRBJ1-6|NA|NA
TGTGCCAGCAGCATACAGGGTCAGGGTAATTCACCCCTCCACTTT
CASSIQGQGNSPLHF
>TRBV6-1|TRBJ2-7|few|NA
TGTGCCAGCACAGTCCGGGACCACTCCGACTCCTACGAGCAGTACTTC
CASTVRDHSDSYEQYF
>TRBV6-1|TRBJ1-1|medium-sized|NA
TGTGCCAGCAGTGAAGGGCCGGGGTGGAACACTGAAGCTTTCTTT
CASSEGPGWNTEAFF
>TRBV12-3/TRBV12-4|TRBJ2-2|many|NA
TGTGCCAGCAGGTCCTCCCGAGGCGGGGAGCTGTTTTTT
CASRSSRGGELFF
>TRBV5-4|TRBJ2-5|many|TRBD1
TGTGCCAGCAGCAGGGGACAGGCCCAGGGGGAGACCCAGTACTTC
CASSRGQAQGETQYF
>TRBV30|TRBJ2-2|many|NA
TGTGCCTGGTCATTAGGACAGATGGCCGGGGAGCTGTTTTTT
CAWSLGQMAGELFF
>TRBV6-1|TRBJ2-1|few|NA
TGTGCCAGGGACCCAAGCTACAATGAGCAGTTCTTC
CARDPSYNEQFF
>TRBV20-1|TRBJ2-5|NA|NA
TGCAGTGCCACAGGCGGGTCCGGAAAAGAGACCCAGTACTTC
CSATGGSGKETQYF
>TRBV13|TRBJ2-2|many|NA
TGTGCCAGCAGCTTCCGGTTGGCCGGGGAGCTGTTTTTT
CASSFRLAGELFF
>TRBV25-1|TRBJ1-5|few|NA
TGTGCCAGCAGTGAGGCAGGGGTCACTGGGAATCAGCCCCAGCATTTT
CASSEAGVTGNQPQHF
>TRBV9|TRBJ1-2|many|NA
TGTGCCAGCAACCCCGGGACACGCTATGGCTACACCTTC
CASNPGTRYGYTF
>TRBV2|TRBJ2-2|medium-sized|NA
TGTGCCAGCAGTGAGGTAGGAGGAGACAGGCCAACCGGGGAGCTGTTTTTT
CASSEVGGDRPTGELFF
>TRBV5-1|TRBJ1-3|many|NA
TGCGCCAGCAGCTATGACGTTGGAAACACCATATATTTT
CASSYDVGNTIYF
>TRBV10-2|TRBJ2-7|many|NA
TGCGCCAGCAGTGAGTCCGCAGGTCTCCCCTACGAGCAGTACTTC
CASSESAGLPYEQYF
>TRBV20-1|TRBJ2-1|NA|NA
TGCAGTCCGTTGGGCGAGGGGTGGGGGAATGAGCAGTTCTTC
CSPLGEGWGNEQFF
>TRBV6-2/TRBV6-3|TRBJ2-7|few|NA
TGTGCCAGCAGTTATCGTCCCGACTCCACGTTCGAGCAGTACTTC
CASSYRPDSTFEQYF
>TRBV5-1|TRBJ2-2|few|NA
NA
CASSSVLGLAGGWGNAGELFF
>TRBV2|TRBJ1-4|many|NA
TGTGCCAGCAGTGAAGCTCGCGGAACTAATGAAAAACTGTTTTTT
CASSEARGTNEKLFF